Listed below are T cell receptor beta chains from one sample, sequenced in a study of T cell changes during pregnancy in multiple sclerosis. TCRdb keeps only in-frame clones here, not all; method: immunoSEQ multiplex PCR. The table shows around 43,000 clones, with just under 95% occurring only once. Sequencing was performed on CD8+ T cells from peripheral blood mononuclear cells, taken after pregnancy. These receptors were taken from a female donor with multiple sclerosis, enrolled in a pregnancy study. The CDR3 runs from the conserved cysteine through the conserved F or W. A D gene is named only where the DNA matches it firmly. Where a row states a size, it is once, few, many or the class of an expanded clone; other rows omit it.

>TRBD1|TRBV18|TRBJ1-6|-
CASSPGQLYYRSSYNSPLHF
TGTGCCAGCTCACCGGGACAGTTGTATTATAGGAGCTCCTATAATTCACCCCTCCACTTT
>-|TRBV4-3|TRBJ2-5|once
CASSQDRAQETQYF
TGCGCCAGCAGCCAAGACAGGGCCCAAGAGACCCAGTACTTC
>-|TRBV14|TRBJ2-3|-
CASSQDVNEADTQYF
TGTGCCAGCAGCCAAGACGTCAACGAGGCAGATACGCAGTATTTT
>TRBD1|TRBV6-6|TRBJ2-2|-
CASSDREVIENGELFF
TGTGCCAGCAGCGACAGGGAAGTAATAGAGAACGGGGAGCTGTTTTTT
>-|TRBV5-4|TRBJ2-7|-
CASSLGGSPDEQYF
TGTGCCAGCAGCTTGGGAGGCTCACCGGACGAGCAGTACTTC
>-|TRBV6-5|TRBJ1-1|-
CASSWSDSTNTEAFF
TGTGCCAGCAGTTGGTCCGACAGTACCAACACTGAAGCTTTCTTT
>TRBD1|TRBV2|TRBJ2-7|-
CASSDDRGYEQYF
TGTGCCAGCAGTGATGACAGGGGTTACGAGCAGTACTTC
>TRBD1|TRBV9|TRBJ2-7|-
CASSVGGTGAYEQYF
TGTGCCAGCAGCGTAGGGGGGACAGGGGCCTACGAGCAGTACTTC
>TRBD2|TRBV4-1|TRBJ2-3|-
CASSLPGGGTDTQYF
TGCGCCAGCAGCCTCCCCGGGGGGGGGACAGATACGCAGTATTTT
>TRBD1|TRBV13|TRBJ1-6|-
CASSYDRGRSPLHF
TGTGCCAGCAGCTACGACAGGGGGAGGTCACCCCTCCACTTT
>TRBD2|TRBV5-1|TRBJ2-3|-
CASSLMGTSGDTQYF
TGCGCCAGCAGCTTGATGGGGACTAGCGGAGATACGCAGTATTTT
>-|TRBV6-5|TRBJ2-2|-
CASSYLRVTGELFF
TGTGCCAGCAGTTATCTACGGGTCACCGGGGAGCTGTTTTTT
>TRBD2|TRBV27|TRBJ2-3|-
CASSSTLGLAGVVDTQYF
TGTGCCAGCAGTTCCACTCTGGGACTAGCGGGAGTGGTAGATACGCAGTATTTT
>TRBD1|TRBV9|TRBJ2-7|-
CASSQGPGGSYEQYF
TGTGCCAGCAGCCAAGGCCCAGGGGGCTCCTACGAGCAGTACTTC
>TRBD1|TRBV11-2|TRBJ1-1|-
CASSLWPGGGTEAFF
TGTGCCAGCAGCTTATGGCCAGGGGGAGGCACTGAAGCTTTCTTT
>TRBD1|TRBV4-1|TRBJ2-1|-
CASSQDRDRVFEQFF
TGCGCCAGCAGCCAAGACCGGGACAGGGTATTTGAGCAGTTCTTC
>-|TRBV7-9|TRBJ2-2|-
CASSLSYTGELFF
TGTGCCAGCAGCTTGAGTTATACCGGGGAGCTGTTTTTT
>-|TRBV7-8|TRBJ2-4|-
CASSLAVATAKNIQYF
TGTGCCAGCAGCTTAGCGGTAGCGACCGCCAAAAACATTCAGTACTTC
>-|TRBV9|TRBJ1-1|-
CASRAPQGTEAFF
TGTGCCAGCAGGGCCCCTCAGGGGACTGAAGCTTTCTTT
>TRBD2|TRBV27|TRBJ2-7|-
CVSSSPLAGGRYEQYF
TGTGTCAGCAGTTCTCCCCTAGCGGGGGGGCGTTACGAGCAGTACTTC
>TRBD2|TRBV9|TRBJ2-5|-
CASSAGIAGARETQYF
TGTGCCAGCAGCGCGGGTATAGCGGGGGCCCGGGAGACCCAGTACTTC
>-|TRBV6-4|TRBJ2-1|-
CASSDGSGMYNEQFF
TGTGCCAGCAGTGACGGGTCGGGAATGTACAATGAGCAGTTCTTC
>-|TRBV20-1|TRBJ1-1|-
CSAVGGLAFF
TGCAGTGCTGTGGGGGGTTTAGCTTTCTTT
>TRBD2|TRBV7-8|TRBJ2-3|-
CASSLVSGRGSTDTQYF
TGTGCCAGCAGCTTAGTTTCCGGGAGGGGTAGCACAGATACGCAGTATTTT
>-|TRBV28|TRBJ1-3|-
CASSPRQSGNTIYF
TGTGCCAGCAGTCCCAGACAGTCTGGAAACACCATATATTTT
>TRBD2|TRBV2|TRBJ2-7|-
CASSEKLAGVEQYF
TGTGCCAGCAGTGAAAAACTAGCGGGAGTTGAGCAGTACTTC
>TRBD2|TRBV6-1|TRBJ2-7|-
CASSEVGLADSYEQYF
TGTGCCAGCAGTGAAGTGGGACTAGCGGACTCCTACGAGCAGTACTTC
>TRBD1|TRBV7-9|TRBJ2-3|-
CASSLQGAVTDTQYF
TGTGCCAGCAGCCTACAGGGGGCGGTCACAGATACGCAGTATTTT
>-|TRBV4-2|TRBJ2-7|-
CASSPPLAAEQYF
TGTGCCAGCAGCCCTCCCCTAGCCGCCGAGCAGTACTTC